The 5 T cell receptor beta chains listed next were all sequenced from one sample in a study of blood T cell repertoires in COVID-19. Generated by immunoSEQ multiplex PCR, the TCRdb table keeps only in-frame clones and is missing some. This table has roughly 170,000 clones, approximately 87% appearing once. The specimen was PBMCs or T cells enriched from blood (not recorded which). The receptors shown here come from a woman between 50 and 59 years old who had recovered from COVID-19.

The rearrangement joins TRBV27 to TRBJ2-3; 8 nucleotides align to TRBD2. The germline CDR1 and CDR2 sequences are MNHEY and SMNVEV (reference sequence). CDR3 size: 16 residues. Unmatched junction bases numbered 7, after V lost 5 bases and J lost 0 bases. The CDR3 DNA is TGTGCCAGCAGTCCGATAGCGGGATGGAGCACAGATACGCAGTATTTT. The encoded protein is CASSPIAGWSTDTQYF.

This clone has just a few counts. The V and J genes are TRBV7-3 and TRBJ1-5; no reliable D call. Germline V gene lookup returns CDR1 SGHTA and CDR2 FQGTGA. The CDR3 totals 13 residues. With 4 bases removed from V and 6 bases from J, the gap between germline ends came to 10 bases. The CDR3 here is CASSSSGSQPQHF. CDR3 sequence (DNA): TGTGCCAGCAGCTCCAGCGGTAGTCAGCCCCAGCATTTT.

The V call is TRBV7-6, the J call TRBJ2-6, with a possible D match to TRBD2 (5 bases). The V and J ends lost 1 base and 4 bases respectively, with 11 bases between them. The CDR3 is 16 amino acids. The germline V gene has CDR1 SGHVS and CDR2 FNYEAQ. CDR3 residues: CASSLGPGSGANVLTF. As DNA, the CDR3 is TGTGCCAGCAGCTTAGGGCCGGGATCCGGGGCCAACGTCCTGACTTTC.

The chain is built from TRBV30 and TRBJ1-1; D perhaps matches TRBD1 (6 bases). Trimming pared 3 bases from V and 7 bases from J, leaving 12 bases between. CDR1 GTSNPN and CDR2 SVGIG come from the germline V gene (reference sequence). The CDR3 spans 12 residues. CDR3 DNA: TGTGCCTGGAGAAAACAGGGCGGTGAAGCTTTCTTT. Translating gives CAWRKQGGEAFF.

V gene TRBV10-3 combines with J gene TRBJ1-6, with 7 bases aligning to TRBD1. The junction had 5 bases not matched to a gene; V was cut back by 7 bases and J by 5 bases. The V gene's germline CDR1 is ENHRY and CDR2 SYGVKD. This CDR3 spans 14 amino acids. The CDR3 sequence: CAITEGTDNSPLHF. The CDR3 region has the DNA TGTGCCATCACCGAGGGGACAGATAATTCACCCCTCCACTTT.